Presented here are 7 T cell receptor beta chains from one specimen sequenced in a study of blood T cell repertoires in COVID-19. Here immunoSEQ multiplex PCR was the method, and the copy in TCRdb shows in-frame clones only, minus some. The table shows 350,000 to 450,000 clones, with around 87% occurring only once. Sequencing used peripheral blood. These receptors were taken from a woman aged 55-70 years with COVID-19, enrolled during active disease.

This clone has more than one count but fewer than ten. The chain links TRBV7-2 to TRBJ2-1; 9 bases fit TRBD2. Germline V gives CDR1 SGHTA, CDR2 FQGNSA. This CDR3 comprises 15 residues. J was trimmed by 10 bases and V by 1 base; bases with no gene match: 8. CDR3: CASSLEGGGAREQFF. For the CDR3, the DNA is TGTGCCAGCAGCTTAGAGGGCGGGGGGGCCCGAGAGCAGTTCTTC.

The sample holds one count of this clone. The rearrangement uses TRBV6-2 or TRBV6-3 and TRBJ2-1; D is unresolved. V was pared by 4 bases and J by 7 bases, with 14 bases between. Germline V gene lookup returns CDR1 MNHEY and CDR2 SVGEGT. The CDR3 consists of 14 residues. The CDR3 reads CASSSRATLNEQFF. The CDR3 coding sequence is TGTGCCAGCAGTTCCCGTGCTACTTTGAATGAGCAGTTCTTC.

The chain links TRBV5-4 to TRBJ1-1; D possibly corresponds to TRBD1 (5 bases). The V gene lost 2 bases and the J gene lost 5 bases, with 10 bases spanning the gap. CDR1 is SGHNT, CDR2 YYREEE, per germline (reference sequence). The CDR3 loop spans 13 amino acids. For the CDR3, the DNA is TGTGCCAGCAGCTTCCCAGGGAGGACTGAAGCTTTCTTT. Protein sequence: CASSFPGRTEAFF.

As concerns this clone: At one end the junction does not follow the germline gene, possibly because of a read error. This rearrangement joins TRBV23-1 to TRBJ2-7; 7 nucleotides align to TRBD1. TRBV23-1 counts as an open reading frame of uncertain function. The CDR3 has 13 residues. The CDR3 loop reads CATKGTDSHEQYF. The CDR3 nucleotides are TGCGCCACCAAAGGGACAGACTCCCACGAGCAGTACTTC.

The V call is TRBV7-3, the J call TRBJ2-3, with a possible D match to TRBD1 (5 bases). The CDR3 has 13 residues. Looked up from germline, CDR1 is SGHTA and CDR2 is FQGTGA. V was shortened by 4 bases and J by 6 bases, with 11 bases between the two germline ends. In nucleotides, the CDR3 is TGTGCCAGCAGCTCGCAGGGCCCCGATACGCAGTATTTT. Translated, it gives CASSSQGPDTQYF.

This clone was counted between two and nine times. The V gene is TRBV19, the J gene TRBJ1-5, with D maybe TRBD1 (5 bases). V gave up 7 bases and J gave up 1 base, with 17 bases separating them. This CDR3 comprises 16 residues. The germline gives CDR1 LNHDA, CDR2 SQIVND (reference sequence). The CDR3 nucleotides are TGTGCCAGTAAGGTTGTGGAGGGGCAAAGCAATCAGCCCCAGCATTTT. Translating it yields CASKVVEGQSNQPQHF.

This chain connects TRBV12-2 to TRBJ2-1; the table gives TRBD2 as D, unverified against the DNA. TRBV12-2 corresponds to a pseudogene. The CDR3 is 8 amino acids. The CDR3 loop reads CASRLLLF. The CDR3 bases are TGTGCAAGTCGCTTACTCCTCTTC.